The clone carrying this TCR beta chain was seen a few times. As yet, its antigen is unknown. This entry belongs to a study of early stage breast cancer tumors. Study background: About 70% of the 16 invasive tumors were ER+, PR+ and HER2-.

Regarding the study as a whole: Comparing each tissue with blood distinguished tumor from normal in 14 of 16 patients. Chain pairing and CD4, CD8 or FOXP3 expression were not captured.

About 20-55 mg of tumor tissue was diced per sample. Sequenced by immunoSEQ multiplex PCR; TCRdb stores in-frame clones only, minus some. The repertoire holds around 9,800 clones, with over 70% as singletons. This CDR3 spans 14 amino acids. The V gene end was trimmed by 6 bases and the J gene end by 8 bases; junction bases not matched to a gene: 6. The germline V gene encodes CDR1 MDHEN and CDR2 SYDVKM. This chain joins TRBV28 and TRBJ1-6; 8 positions match TRBD1. The source of this sequence is a person between 65 and 80 years old with breast cancer. The sample was breast tumor tissue. CDR3 nucleotide sequence: TGTGCCAGCAGCTCAGGACAGGGAGATTCACCCCTCCACTTT. This translates into CASSSGQGDSPLHF. The whole variable domain, remainder taken from reference TRBV28 and TRBJ1-6, is DVKVTQSSRYLVKRTGEKVFLECVQDMDHENMFWYRQDPGLGLRLIYFSYDVKMKEKGDIPEGYSVSREKKERFSLILESASTNQTSMYLCASSSGQGDSPLHFGNGTRLTVT.